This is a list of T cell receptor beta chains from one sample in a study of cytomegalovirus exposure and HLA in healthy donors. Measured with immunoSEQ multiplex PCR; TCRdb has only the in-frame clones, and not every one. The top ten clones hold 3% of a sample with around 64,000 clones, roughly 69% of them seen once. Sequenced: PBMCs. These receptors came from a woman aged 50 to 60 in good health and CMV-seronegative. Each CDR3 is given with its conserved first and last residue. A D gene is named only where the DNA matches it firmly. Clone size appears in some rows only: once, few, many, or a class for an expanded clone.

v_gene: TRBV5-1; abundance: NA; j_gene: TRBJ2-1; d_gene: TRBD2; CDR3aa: CASSLASAGGINEQFF; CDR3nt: TGCGCCAGCAGCTTGGCTTCTGCGGGAGGGATCAATGAGCAGTTCTTC
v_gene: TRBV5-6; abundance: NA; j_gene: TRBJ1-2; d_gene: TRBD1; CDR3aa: CASSGTGDIYGYTF; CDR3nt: TGTGCCAGCAGTGGGACAGGGGACATCTATGGCTACACCTTC
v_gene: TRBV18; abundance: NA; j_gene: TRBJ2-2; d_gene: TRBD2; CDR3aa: CASSPGLANTGELFF; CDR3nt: TGTGCCAGCTCACCGGGACTAGCGAACACCGGGGAGCTGTTTTTT
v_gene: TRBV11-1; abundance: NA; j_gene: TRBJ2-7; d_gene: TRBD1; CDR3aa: CASSLGQGDPYEQYF; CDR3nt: TGTGCCAGCAGCCTGGGGCAGGGGGACCCCTACGAGCAGTACTTC
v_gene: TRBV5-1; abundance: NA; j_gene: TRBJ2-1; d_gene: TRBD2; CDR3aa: CASSLQGAGGPGEQFF; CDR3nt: TGCGCCAGCAGCTTGCAGGGAGCGGGAGGGCCTGGTGAGCAGTTCTTC
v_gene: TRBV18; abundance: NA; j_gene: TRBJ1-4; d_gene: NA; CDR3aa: CASSMGRDEKLFF; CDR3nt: TGTGCCAGCTCAATGGGGAGGGATGAAAAACTGTTTTTT
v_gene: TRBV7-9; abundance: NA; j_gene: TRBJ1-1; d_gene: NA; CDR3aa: CASSLGERKAFF; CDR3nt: TGTGCCAGCAGCTTAGGAGAGAGAAAAGCTTTCTTT
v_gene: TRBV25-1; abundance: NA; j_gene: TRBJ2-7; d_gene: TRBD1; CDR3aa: CASRPTGTAYEQYF; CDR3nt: TGTGCCAGCAGGCCGACCGGGACAGCCTACGAGCAGTACTTC
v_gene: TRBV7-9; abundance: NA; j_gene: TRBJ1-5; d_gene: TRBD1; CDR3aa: CASSSTGNQPQHF; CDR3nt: TGTGCCAGCAGCTCGACAGGGAATCAGCCCCAGCATTTT
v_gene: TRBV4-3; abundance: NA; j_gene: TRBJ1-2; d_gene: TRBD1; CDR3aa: CASSQGQGAQLYGYTF; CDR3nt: TGCGCCAGCAGCCAGGGACAGGGGGCCCAACTTTATGGCTACACCTTC
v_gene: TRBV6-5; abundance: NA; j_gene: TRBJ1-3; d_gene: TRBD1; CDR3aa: CASRVQGGDTIYF; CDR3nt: TGTGCCAGCAGGGTACAGGGGGGGGACACCATATATTTT
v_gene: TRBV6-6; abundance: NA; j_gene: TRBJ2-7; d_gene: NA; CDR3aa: CASSYGGTEENYEQYF; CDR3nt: TGTGCCAGCAGTTACGGGGGGACAGAGGAAAACTACGAGCAGTACTTC
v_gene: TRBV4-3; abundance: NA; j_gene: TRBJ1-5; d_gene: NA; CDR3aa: CASSQERMVGGRVNQPQHF; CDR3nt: TGCGCCAGCAGCCAAGAAAGAATGGTGGGAGGAAGGGTCAATCAGCCCCAGCATTTT
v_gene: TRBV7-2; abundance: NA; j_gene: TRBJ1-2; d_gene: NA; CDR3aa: CASSPFLRGGYTF; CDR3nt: TGTGCCAGCAGCCCGTTCCTGCGAGGGGGCTACACCTTC
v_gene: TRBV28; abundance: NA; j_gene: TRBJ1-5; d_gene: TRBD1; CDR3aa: CASSSHRGDQPQHF; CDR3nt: TGTGCCAGCAGTTCTCACAGGGGAGATCAGCCCCAGCATTTT
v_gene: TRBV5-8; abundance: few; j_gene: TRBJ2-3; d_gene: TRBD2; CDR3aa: CASSPATSADTQYF; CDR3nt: TGTGCCAGCAGCCCAGCGACTAGCGCAGATACGCAGTATTTT
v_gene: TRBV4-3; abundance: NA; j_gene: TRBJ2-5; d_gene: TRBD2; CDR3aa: CASSQGAGVVQETQYF; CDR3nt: TGCGCCAGCAGCCAAGGAGCGGGAGTAGTTCAAGAGACCCAGTACTTC
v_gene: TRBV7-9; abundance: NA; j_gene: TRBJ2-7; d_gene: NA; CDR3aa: CASSPRGMGRSSYEQYF; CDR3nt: TGTGCCAGCAGCCCCCGGGGTATGGGTCGGAGTTCCTACGAGCAGTACTTC
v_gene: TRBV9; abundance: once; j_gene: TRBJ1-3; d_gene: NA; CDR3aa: CASSAREPSVGNTIYF; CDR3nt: TGTGCCAGCAGCGCCCGTGAACCAAGCGTCGGAAACACCATATATTTT
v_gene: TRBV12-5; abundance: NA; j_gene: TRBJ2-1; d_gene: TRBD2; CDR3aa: CASGLGETSGGPYEQFF; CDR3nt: TGTGCTAGTGGTTTGGGAGAGACTAGCGGAGGACCCTATGAGCAGTTCTTC
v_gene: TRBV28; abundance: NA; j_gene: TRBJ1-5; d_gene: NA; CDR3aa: CASSSPQRF; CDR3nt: TGTGCCAGCAGCTCCCCCCAGCGTTTT
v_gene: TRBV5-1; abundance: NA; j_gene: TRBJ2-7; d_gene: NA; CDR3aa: CASSLEGLSYEQYF; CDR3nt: TGCGCCAGCAGCTTGGAGGGACTCTCCTACGAGCAGTACTTC
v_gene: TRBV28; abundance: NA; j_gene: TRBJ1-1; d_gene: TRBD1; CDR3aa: CASSLGTGGRYTEAFF; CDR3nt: TGTGCCAGCAGTCTGGGGACAGGGGGCCGTTACACTGAAGCTTTCTTT
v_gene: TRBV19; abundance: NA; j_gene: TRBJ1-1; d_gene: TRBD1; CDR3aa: CASLTQGDGTEAFF; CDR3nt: TGTGCCAGTCTAACCCAGGGGGATGGCACTGAAGCTTTCTTT
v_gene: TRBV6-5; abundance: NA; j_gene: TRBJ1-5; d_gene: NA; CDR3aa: CASSLDRGQPQHF; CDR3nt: TGTGCCAGCAGCTTAGACAGAGGTCAGCCCCAGCATTTT
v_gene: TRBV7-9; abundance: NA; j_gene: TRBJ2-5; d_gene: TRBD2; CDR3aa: CASSLGSAGGGETQYF; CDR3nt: TGTGCCAGCAGCTTAGGTTCTGCGGGAGGGGGAGAGACCCAGTACTTC
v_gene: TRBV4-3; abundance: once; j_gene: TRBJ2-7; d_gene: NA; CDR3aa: CASSQDDSLSEQYF; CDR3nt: TGCGCCAGCAGCCAAGACGACAGCTTGAGTGAGCAGTACTTC
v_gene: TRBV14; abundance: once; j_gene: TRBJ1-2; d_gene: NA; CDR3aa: CASSQLVGQDYGYTF; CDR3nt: TGTGCCAGCAGCCAACTAGTGGGGCAGGACTATGGCTACACCTTC
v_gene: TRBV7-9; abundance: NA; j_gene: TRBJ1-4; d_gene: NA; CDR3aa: CASSSQGRGGNEKLFF; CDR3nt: TGTGCCAGCAGCTCGCAAGGGAGGGGAGGGAATGAAAAACTGTTTTTT
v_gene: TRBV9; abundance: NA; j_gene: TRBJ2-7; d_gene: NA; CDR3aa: CASSVGSTSSYEQYF; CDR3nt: TGTGCCAGCAGCGTAGGGAGCACTAGCTCCTACGAGCAGTACTTC
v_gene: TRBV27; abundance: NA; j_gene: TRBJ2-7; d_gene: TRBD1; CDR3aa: CASSFQGAPYEQYF; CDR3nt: TGTGCCAGCAGTTTCCAGGGGGCTCCCTACGAGCAGTACTTC
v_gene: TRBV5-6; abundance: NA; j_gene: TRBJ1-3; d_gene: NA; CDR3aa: CASSLGWGRGNTIYF; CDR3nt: TGTGCCAGCAGCTTGGGGTGGGGGCGAGGAAACACCATATATTTT